A single sample gave rise to the 13 T cell receptor beta chains below, sequenced in a study of T cell responses to AZD1222 COVID-19 vaccine. Sequenced by immunoSEQ multiplex PCR; TCRdb stores in-frame clones only, minus some. The table lists 150,000 to 200,000 clones, roughly 91% of them singletons, with roughly a quarter in the top ten. The sample was peripheral blood, taken 28 days after the second AZD1222 dose. These receptors were taken from an adult who received the AZD1222 COVID-19 vaccine.

This chain uses TRBV18 with TRBJ1-3, with D unresolved. The CDR3 has 16 amino acids. The V end was cut by 5 bases, the J end by 0 bases, with 14 bases between. Looked up from germline, CDR1 is KGHSH and CDR2 is LQKENI. CDR3 region: CASSFQDAFSGNTIYF. The CDR3 DNA is TGTGCCAGCTCATTTCAGGACGCGTTCTCTGGAAACACCATATATTTT.

The genes are TRBV7-2 and TRBJ2-5, with no clear D. Germline lookup yields CDR1 SGHTA and CDR2 FQGNSA. The CDR3 covers 13 residues. The germline V and J ends were trimmed by 4 bases and 1 base, with 7 bases remaining between them. The CDR3 region has the DNA TGTGCCAGCAGCTGGCCCCCCCAAGAGACCCAGTACTTC. Translation: CASSWPPQETQYF.

The rearrangement links TRBV7-8 to TRBJ2-1; D is possibly TRBD1 (6 bases). The CDR3 contains 15 residues. V was shortened by 5 bases and J by 1 base, with 12 bases between the two germline ends. Germline lookup yields CDR1 SGHVS and CDR2 FQNEAQ. The CDR3 DNA is TGTGCCAGCAGCGGGGGACACGAGTCCTACAATGAGCAGTTCTTC. Translating it yields CASSGGHESYNEQFF.

The chain is built from TRBV6-5 and TRBJ1-4; D remains unclear. CDR1 and CDR2 (germline): MNHEY, SVGAGI. The length of the CDR3 is 14 residues. V lost 8 bases and J lost 7, with 17 bases in between. CDR3 loop: CASVSGGSGEKLFF. The CDR3 nucleotides are TGTGCCAGCGTGTCAGGAGGCTCTGGTGAAAAACTGTTTTTT.

The chain uses TRBV11-2 and TRBJ2-7; 9 positions agree with TRBD1. J gave up 3 bases and V 5 bases, and 8 bases lay outside the gene matches. The CDR3 covers 15 residues. CDR1 and CDR2 (germline): SGHAT, FQNNGV. CDR3 in DNA: TGTGCCAGCAGCCTAGGGACAGGGCAGATCTACGAGCAGTACTTC. Its protein product is CASSLGTGQIYEQYF.

This clone was observed once. The chain uses TRBV3-1 (or the pseudogene TRBV3-2) and TRBJ1-2; the D is unclear. The V gene lost 1 base and the J gene lost 2 bases, with 11 bases spanning the gap. The CDR3 extends over 15 amino acids. Germline V lookup: CDR1 LGHDT, CDR2 YNNKEL (reference sequence). This CDR3 reads CASSQVTGTNYGYTF. The DNA of the CDR3 is TGTGCCAGCAGCCAAGTTACGGGTACCAACTATGGCTACACCTTC.

The V and J genes are TRBV19 and TRBJ2-1, with D maybe TRBD2 (5 bases). The CDR3 runs to 15 residues. The ends were cut back, 0 bases at V and 5 bases at J, with 11 bases in the middle. CDR1 and CDR2 (germline): LNHDA, SQIVND (reference sequence). The CDR3 sequence: CASSIDDSANNEQFF. In DNA form, the CDR3 reads TGTGCCAGTAGTATAGATGATAGCGCTAACAATGAGCAGTTCTTC.

The rearrangement uses TRBV28 and TRBJ1-5; TRBD1 might be the D (6 bases). Per the germline V gene, CDR1 is MDHEN and CDR2 is SYDVKM. V dropped 7 bases and J dropped 0 bases, with 13 bases sitting between them. CDR3 length equals 15 residues. As DNA, the CDR3 is TGTGCCAGCACCCCGGACAGCCTTAGCAATCAGCCCCAGCATTTT. Amino acids: CASTPDSLSNQPQHF.

CDR3 bases: TGTGCCAGCAGTTTATCGGTCAGTCTGGGTTGGTCAGATACGCAGTATTTT. It codes for CASSLSVSLGWSDTQYF. The chain has TRBV27 and TRBJ2-3, with no clear D. Trimming pared 0 bases from V and 4 bases from J, leaving 17 bases between. CDR1 is MNHEY, CDR2 SMNVEV, per germline (reference sequence). The CDR3 totals 17 residues.

The chain is built from TRBV7-9 and TRBJ2-3; D is unclear. Germline lookup yields CDR1 SEHNR and CDR2 FQNEAQ (reference sequence). V was shortened by 5 bases and J by 0 bases, with 3 bases between the two germline ends. This CDR3 region has 12 residues. The CDR3 here is CASSQSTDTQYF. The CDR3 DNA is TGTGCCAGCAGCCAGAGCACAGATACGCAGTATTTT.

In its sample, this clone was seen a few times. This chain joins TRBV5-4 and TRBJ2-7; D assignment may be TRBD1 or TRBD2 (5 bases each). The CDR3 is made up of 15 amino acids. V was cut by 1 base and J by 3 bases, with 14 bases left in between. The V gene's germline CDR1 is SGHNT and CDR2 YYREEE (reference sequence). CDR3 bases: TGTGCCAGCAGCTTGAGTGGGGGTGTTGGCTACGAGCAGTACTTC. It specifies CASSLSGGVGYEQYF. Together with reference TRBV5-4 and TRBJ2-7, the CDR3 gives the full variable domain: ETGVTQSPTHLIKTRGQQVTLRCSSQSGHNTVSWYQQALGQGPQFIFQYYREEENGRGNFPPRFSGLQFPNYSSELNVNALELDDSALYLCASSLSGGVGYEQYFGPGTRLTVT.

This clone was seen once. The J gene is TRBJ2-7, the V gene TRBV4-3; D not resolved. In germline, CDR1 is LGHNA, CDR2 YSLEER. This CDR3 is 13 amino acids long. V lost 3 bases and J 5 bases, leaving 11 bases between the germline ends. The CDR3 sequence is CASSQGRVNEQYF. CDR3 coding DNA: TGCGCCAGCAGCCAGGGTAGGGTTAACGAGCAGTACTTC.

The gene calls are TRBV19 and TRBJ2-7, with 9 bases lining up with TRBD2. The CDR3 is 15 residues long. Germline V gene sequence: CDR1 LNHDA, CDR2 SQIVND (reference sequence). V shed 5 bases, J shed 0 bases, and the junction held 5 bases outside the gene matches. The CDR3 bases are TGTGCCAGTAGTTACGGACTAGCGCGCTCCTACGAGCAGTACTTC. It encodes CASSYGLARSYEQYF.